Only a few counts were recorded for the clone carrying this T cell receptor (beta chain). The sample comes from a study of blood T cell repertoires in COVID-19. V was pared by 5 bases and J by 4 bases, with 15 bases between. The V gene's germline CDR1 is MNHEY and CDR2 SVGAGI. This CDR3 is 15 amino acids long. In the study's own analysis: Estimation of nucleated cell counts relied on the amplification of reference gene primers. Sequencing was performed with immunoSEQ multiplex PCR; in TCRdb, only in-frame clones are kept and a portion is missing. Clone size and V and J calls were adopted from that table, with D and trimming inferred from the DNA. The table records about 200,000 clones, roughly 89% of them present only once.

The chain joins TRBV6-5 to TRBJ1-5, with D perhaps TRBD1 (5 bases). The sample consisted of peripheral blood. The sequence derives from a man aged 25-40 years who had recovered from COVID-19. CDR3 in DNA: TGTGCCAGCAGTCTTACAGGTGGCTGGAATCAGCCCCAGCATTTT. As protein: CASSLTGGWNQPQHF.